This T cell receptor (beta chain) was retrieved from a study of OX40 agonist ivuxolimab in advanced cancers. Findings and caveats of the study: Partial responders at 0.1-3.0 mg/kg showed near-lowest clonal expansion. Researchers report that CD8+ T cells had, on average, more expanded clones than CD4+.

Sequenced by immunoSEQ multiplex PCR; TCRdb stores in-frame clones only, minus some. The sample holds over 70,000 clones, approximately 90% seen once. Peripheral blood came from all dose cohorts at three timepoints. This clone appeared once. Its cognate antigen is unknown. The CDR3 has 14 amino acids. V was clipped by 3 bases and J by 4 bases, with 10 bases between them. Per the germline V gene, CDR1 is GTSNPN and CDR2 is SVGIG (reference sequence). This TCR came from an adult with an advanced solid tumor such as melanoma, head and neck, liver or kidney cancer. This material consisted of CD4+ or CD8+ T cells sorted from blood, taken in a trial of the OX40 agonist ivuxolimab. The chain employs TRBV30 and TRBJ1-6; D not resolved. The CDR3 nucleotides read TGTGCCTGGAGGACCGGAGGTTATAATTCACCCCTCCACTTT. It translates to CAWRTGGYNSPLHF.